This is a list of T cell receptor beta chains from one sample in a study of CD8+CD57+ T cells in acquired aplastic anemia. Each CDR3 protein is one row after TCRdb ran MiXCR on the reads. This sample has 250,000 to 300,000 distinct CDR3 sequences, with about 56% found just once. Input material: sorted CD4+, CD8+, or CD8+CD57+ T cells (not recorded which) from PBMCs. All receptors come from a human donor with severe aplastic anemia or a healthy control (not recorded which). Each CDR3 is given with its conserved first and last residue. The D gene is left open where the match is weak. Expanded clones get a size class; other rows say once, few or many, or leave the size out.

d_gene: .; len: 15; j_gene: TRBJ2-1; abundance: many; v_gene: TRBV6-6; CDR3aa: CASSYNAASYNEQFF; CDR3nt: TGTGCCAGCAGTTACAACGCGGCTTCCTACAATGAGCAGTTCTTC
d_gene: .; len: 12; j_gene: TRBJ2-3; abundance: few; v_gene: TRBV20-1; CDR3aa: CSARDPIYTQYF; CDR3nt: TGCAGTGCTAGAGACCCCATTTATACGCAGTATTTT
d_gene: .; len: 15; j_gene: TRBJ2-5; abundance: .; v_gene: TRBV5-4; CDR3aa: CASSLLGGVGETQYF; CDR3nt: TGTGCCAGCAGCTTGCTGGGGGGAGTAGGGGAGACCCAGTACTTC
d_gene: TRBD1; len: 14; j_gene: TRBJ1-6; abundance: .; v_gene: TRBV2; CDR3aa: CASFRDRGNLPLHF; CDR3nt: TGTGCCAGCTTCCGGGACAGGGGAAATTTACCCCTCCACTTT
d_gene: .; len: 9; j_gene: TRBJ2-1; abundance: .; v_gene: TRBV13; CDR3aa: CASGSEQFF; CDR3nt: TGTGCCAGCGGGAGTGAGCAGTTCTTC
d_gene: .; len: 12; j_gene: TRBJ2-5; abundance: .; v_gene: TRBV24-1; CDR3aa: CATSALGETQYF; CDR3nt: TGTGCCACCAGTGCCCTAGGAGAGACCCAGTACTTC
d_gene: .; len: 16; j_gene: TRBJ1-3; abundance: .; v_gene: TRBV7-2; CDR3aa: CASSLDSSGGGNTIYF; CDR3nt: TGTGCCAGCAGCTTAGACTCCTCGGGGGGAGGAAACACCATATATTTT
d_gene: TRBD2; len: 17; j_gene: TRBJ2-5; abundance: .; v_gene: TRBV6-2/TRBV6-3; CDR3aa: CASSYPGLAGGGGTQYF; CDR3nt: TGTGCCAGCAGTTACCCCGGACTAGCGGGGGGTGGAGGGACCCAGTACTTC
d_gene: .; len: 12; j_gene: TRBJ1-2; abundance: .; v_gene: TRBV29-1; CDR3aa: CSVRQLNYGYTF; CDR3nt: TGCAGCGTACGACAGTTAAACTATGGCTACACCTTC
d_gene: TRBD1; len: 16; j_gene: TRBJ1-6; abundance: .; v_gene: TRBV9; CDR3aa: CASSVGTGTVNSPLHF; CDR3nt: TGTGCCAGCAGCGTGGGGACCGGGACAGTCAATTCACCCCTCCACTTT
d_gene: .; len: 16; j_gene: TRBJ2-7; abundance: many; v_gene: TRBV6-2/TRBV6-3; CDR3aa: CASSYGPQGSSYEQYF; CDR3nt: TGTGCCAGCAGTTATGGTCCGCAGGGGTCATCCTACGAGCAGTACTTC
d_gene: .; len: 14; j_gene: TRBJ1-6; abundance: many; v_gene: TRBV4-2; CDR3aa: CASSQPATAESLHF; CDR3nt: TGTGCCAGCAGCCAACCTGCGACGGCCGAGTCCCTCCACTTT
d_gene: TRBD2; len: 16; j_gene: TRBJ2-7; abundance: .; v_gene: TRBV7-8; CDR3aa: CASSRGLAGVPYEQYF; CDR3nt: TGTGCCAGCAGCCGGGGACTAGCGGGGGTTCCCTACGAGCAGTACTTC
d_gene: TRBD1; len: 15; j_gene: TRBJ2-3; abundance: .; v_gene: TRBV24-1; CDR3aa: CATSDFTQGTDTQYF; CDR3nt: TGTGCCACCAGTGATTTCACACAGGGGACAGATACGCAGTACTTT
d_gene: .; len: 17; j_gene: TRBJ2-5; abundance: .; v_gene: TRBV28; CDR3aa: CASSPLPRDTRQETQYF; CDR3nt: TGTGCCAGCAGTCCACTCCCTCGGGACACCAGACAAGAGACCCAGTACTTC
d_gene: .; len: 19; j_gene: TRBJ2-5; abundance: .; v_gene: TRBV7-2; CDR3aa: CASSFDLTEADPLRETQYF; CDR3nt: TGTGCCAGCAGTTTTGACCTGACAGAAGCTGATCCCCTACGAGAGACCCAGTACTTC
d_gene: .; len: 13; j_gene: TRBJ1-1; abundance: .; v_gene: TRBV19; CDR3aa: CASSIRGNFEAFF; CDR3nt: TGTGCCAGTAGTATTAGGGGGAACTTTGAAGCTTTCTTT
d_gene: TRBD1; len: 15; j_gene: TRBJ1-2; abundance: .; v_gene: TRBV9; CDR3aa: CASSAPRTGAEGYTF; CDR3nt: TGTGCCAGCAGCGCCCCTCGGACAGGGGCGGAAGGCTACACCTTC
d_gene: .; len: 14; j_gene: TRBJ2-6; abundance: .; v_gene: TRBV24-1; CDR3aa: CATSDPMGANVLTF; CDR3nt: TGTGCCACCAGTGATCCGATGGGGGCCAACGTCCTGACTTTC
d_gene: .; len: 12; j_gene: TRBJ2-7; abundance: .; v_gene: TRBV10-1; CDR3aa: CASSDSLYEQYF; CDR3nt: TGCGCCAGCAGTGATTCTCTCTACGAGCAGTACTTC
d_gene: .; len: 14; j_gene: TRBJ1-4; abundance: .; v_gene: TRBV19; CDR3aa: CASRAGGLDEKLFF; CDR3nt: TGTGCCAGTAGAGCGGGAGGTCTGGACGAAAAACTGTTTTTT
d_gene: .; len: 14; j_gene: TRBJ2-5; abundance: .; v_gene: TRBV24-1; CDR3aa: CASSEEGLKETQYF; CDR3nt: TGCGCCAGCAGTGAGGAGGGCCTCAAAGAGACCCAGTACTTC
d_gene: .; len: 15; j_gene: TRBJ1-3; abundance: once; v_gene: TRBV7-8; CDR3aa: CASSLAGVSGNTIYF; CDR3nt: TGTGCCAGCAGCTTAGCGGGGGTCTCTGGAAACACCATATATTTT
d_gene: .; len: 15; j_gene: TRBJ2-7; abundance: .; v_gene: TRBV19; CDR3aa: CASSIVMGGWDEQYF; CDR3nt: TGTGCCAGTAGTATTGTAATGGGGGGCTGGGACGAGCAGTACTTC
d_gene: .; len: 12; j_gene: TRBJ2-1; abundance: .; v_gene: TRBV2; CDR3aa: CASKGLSNQQFF; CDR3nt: TGTGCCAGCAAGGGGTTAAGCAATCAGCAGTTCTTC
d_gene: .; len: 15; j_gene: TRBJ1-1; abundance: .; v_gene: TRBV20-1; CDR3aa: CSARGNGVSNTEAFF; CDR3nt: TGCAGTGCGAGAGGTAACGGGGTCTCGAACACTGAAGCTTTCTTT
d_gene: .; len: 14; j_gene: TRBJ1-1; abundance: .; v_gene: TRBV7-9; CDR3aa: CASSLALGGERAFF; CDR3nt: TGTGCCAGCAGCTTAGCCCTCGGGGGGGAGAGAGCTTTCTTT
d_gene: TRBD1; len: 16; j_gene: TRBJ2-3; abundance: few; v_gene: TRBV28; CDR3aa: CASSRGGQGYTDTQYF; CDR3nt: TGTGCCAGCAGTCGTGGGGGACAGGGGTACACAGATACGCAGTATTTT
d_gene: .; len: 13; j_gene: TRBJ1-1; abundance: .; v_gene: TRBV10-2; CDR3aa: CASSASSNTEAFF; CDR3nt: TGCGCCAGCAGTGCCAGCAGTAACACTGAAGCTTTCTTT
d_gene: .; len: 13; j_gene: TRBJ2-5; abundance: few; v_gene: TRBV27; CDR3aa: CASSRVIQETQYF; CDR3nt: TGTGCCAGTTCGCGGGTTATCCAAGAGACCCAGTACTTC
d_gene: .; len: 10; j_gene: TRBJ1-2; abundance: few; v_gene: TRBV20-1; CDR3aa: CSALGSGYTF; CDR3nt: TGCAGTGCTTTGGGATCCGGCTACACCTTC
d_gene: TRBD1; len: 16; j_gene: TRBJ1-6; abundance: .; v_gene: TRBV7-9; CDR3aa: CASSLRGDRYNSPLHF; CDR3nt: TGTGCCAGCAGCTTAAGAGGGGACAGATATAATTCACCCCTCCACTTT
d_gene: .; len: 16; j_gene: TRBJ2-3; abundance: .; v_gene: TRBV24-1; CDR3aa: CATSPGTRSSTDTQYF; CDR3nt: TGTGCCACCAGTCCCGGGACACGGTCTAGCACAGATACGCAGTATTTT
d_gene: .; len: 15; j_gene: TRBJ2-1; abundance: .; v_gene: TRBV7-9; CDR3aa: CASSLGAGSYNEQFF; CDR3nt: TGTGCCAGCAGCTTGGGGGCAGGTTCGTACAATGAGCAGTTCTTC
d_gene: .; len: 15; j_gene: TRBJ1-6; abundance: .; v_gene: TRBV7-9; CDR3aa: CASSRDRQDNSPLHF; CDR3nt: TGTGCCAGCAGCCGGGACCGGCAGGATAATTCACCCCTCCACTTT
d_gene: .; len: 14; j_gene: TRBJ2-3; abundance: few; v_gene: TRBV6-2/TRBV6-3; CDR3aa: CASRNGGVVDTQYF; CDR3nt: TGTGCCAGCAGAAACGGCGGGGTGGTAGATACGCAGTATTTT
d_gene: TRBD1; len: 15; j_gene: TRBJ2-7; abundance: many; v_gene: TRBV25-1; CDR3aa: CASSRPGQGAVGQYF; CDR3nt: TGTGCCAGCAGTCGACCGGGACAGGGGGCCGTCGGACAGTACTTC
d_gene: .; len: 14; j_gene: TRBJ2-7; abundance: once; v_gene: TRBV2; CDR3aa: CASTGRDNTGELYF; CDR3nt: TGTGCCAGTACAGGGAGGGATAACACCGGGGAGCTGTACTTC
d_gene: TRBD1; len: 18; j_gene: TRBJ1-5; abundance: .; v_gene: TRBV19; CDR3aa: CASSRNYRDRGRNQPQHF; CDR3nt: TGTGCCAGTAGTCGAAACTACCGGGACAGGGGGCGCAATCAGCCCCAGCATTTT
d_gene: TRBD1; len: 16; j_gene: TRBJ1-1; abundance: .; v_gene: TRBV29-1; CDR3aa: CSAASGTGISNTEAFF; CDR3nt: TGCAGCGCTGCTTCCGGGACAGGGATTTCGAACACTGAAGCTTTCTTT
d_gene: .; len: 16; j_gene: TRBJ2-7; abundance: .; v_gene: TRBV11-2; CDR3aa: CASSSTGHSRRGEQYF; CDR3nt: TGTGCCAGCAGCTCAACCGGACACTCCCGTCGAGGCGAGCAGTACTTC